The rows below give T cell receptor beta chains drawn from one sample of a study of blood T cells in healthy people across ages. MiXCR, applied by TCRdb to the 5' RACE reads, yields one record per CDR3 protein. The table has about 400,000 distinct CDR3 sequences, 45% to 60% seen once. The specimen was blood. Receptors were obtained from a man aged 55 to 69 in good health. CDR3s include the opening cysteine and the closing phenylalanine or tryptophan. A D gene is named only where the DNA matches it firmly. Expanded clones get a size class; other rows say once, few or many, or leave the size out.

cdr3_length: 15
clone_size: .
j_call: TRBJ2-1
d_call: TRBD2
v_call: TRBV7-2
cdr3_nt: TGTGCCAGCAGCGGACCCCGTGGGAGGGCCAATGAGCAGTTCTTC
cdr3_aa: CASSGPRGRANEQFF

cdr3_length: 18
clone_size: .
j_call: TRBJ1-5
d_call: .
v_call: TRBV15
cdr3_nt: TGTGCCACCAGCAGACTGGACCGGGGCAGGGATAGCAATCAGCCCCAGCATTTT
cdr3_aa: CATSRLDRGRDSNQPQHF

cdr3_length: 13
clone_size: .
j_call: TRBJ2-3
d_call: TRBD2
v_call: TRBV19
cdr3_nt: TGTGCCACCGCGACTAGCGGTCCAGATACGCAGTATTTT
cdr3_aa: CATATSGPDTQYF

cdr3_length: 14
clone_size: .
j_call: TRBJ2-5
d_call: .
v_call: TRBV10-3
cdr3_nt: TGTGCCATCAGTGAGGGGGGCAGCGGGGAGACCCAGTACTTC
cdr3_aa: CAISEGGSGETQYF

cdr3_length: 15
clone_size: .
j_call: TRBJ1-4
d_call: .
v_call: TRBV4-3
cdr3_nt: TGCGCCAGCAGCCGGAAAGGGGGTACTAATGAAAAACTGTTTTTT
cdr3_aa: CASSRKGGTNEKLFF

cdr3_length: 12
clone_size: few
j_call: TRBJ1-2
d_call: .
v_call: TRBV25-1
cdr3_nt: TGTGCCAGCAGTGAATACGGCGATGGCTACACCTTC
cdr3_aa: CASSEYGDGYTF

cdr3_length: 13
clone_size: .
j_call: TRBJ2-7
d_call: .
v_call: TRBV27
cdr3_nt: TGTGCCAGCGGACCCAATGGCGGTGGCGAGCAGTACTTC
cdr3_aa: CASGPNGGGEQYF

cdr3_length: 14
clone_size: few
j_call: TRBJ2-7
d_call: .
v_call: TRBV20-1
cdr3_nt: TGCAGTGCTGACGATAGGGGACAAACCTACGAGCAGTACTTC
cdr3_aa: CSADDRGQTYEQYF

cdr3_length: 13
clone_size: .
j_call: TRBJ2-7
d_call: .
v_call: TRBV15
cdr3_nt: TGTGCCACCAGCAGAGTACTAGCCAATGAGCAGTACTTC
cdr3_aa: CATSRVLANEQYF

cdr3_length: 12
clone_size: .
j_call: TRBJ2-7
d_call: .
v_call: TRBV3-1
cdr3_nt: TGTACCAGCCAAAACGGGAACTACGAGCAGTACTTC
cdr3_aa: CTSQNGNYEQYF

cdr3_length: 16
clone_size: few
j_call: TRBJ2-7
d_call: TRBD2
v_call: TRBV7-2
cdr3_nt: TGTGCCAGCAGCTCGGCTACTAGCGGGTTGTCCTACGAGCAGTACTTC
cdr3_aa: CASSSATSGLSYEQYF

cdr3_length: 11
clone_size: .
j_call: TRBJ2-7
d_call: .
v_call: TRBV5-1
cdr3_nt: TGCGCCAGCAGCGGTGGTCCCGAGCAGTACTTC
cdr3_aa: CASSGGPEQYF

cdr3_length: 15
clone_size: few
j_call: TRBJ2-5
d_call: .
v_call: TRBV4-3
cdr3_nt: TGCGCCAGCAGCCAAGATGGCGGGCGAGGAGAGACCCAGTACTTC
cdr3_aa: CASSQDGGRGETQYF

cdr3_length: 15
clone_size: few
j_call: TRBJ2-1
d_call: .
v_call: TRBV20-1
cdr3_nt: TGCAGTGCTAGACCAGGGTCGGGCTCCTACAATGAGCAGTTCTTC
cdr3_aa: CSARPGSGSYNEQFF

cdr3_length: 15
clone_size: few
j_call: TRBJ2-5
d_call: .
v_call: TRBV7-2
cdr3_nt: TGTGCCAGCAGCTTAGCGCCACAGACCAAAGAGACCCAGTACTTC
cdr3_aa: CASSLAPQTKETQYF

cdr3_length: 14
clone_size: .
j_call: TRBJ1-2
d_call: .
v_call: TRBV20-1
cdr3_nt: TGCAGTGCTAGAGATCCACGGGGGAACTATGGCTACACCTTC
cdr3_aa: CSARDPRGNYGYTF

cdr3_length: 14
clone_size: .
j_call: TRBJ2-3
d_call: .
v_call: TRBV20-1
cdr3_nt: TGCAGTGCTAGTTTAGGGGCCGGGATAGCTACGCAGTATTTT
cdr3_aa: CSASLGAGIATQYF

cdr3_length: 18
clone_size: .
j_call: TRBJ2-6
d_call: .
v_call: TRBV28
cdr3_nt: TGTGCCAGCAGTTCACCAGCGAGAGGGGGCTCTGGGGCCAACGTCCTGACTTTC
cdr3_aa: CASSSPARGGSGANVLTF

cdr3_length: 15
clone_size: .
j_call: TRBJ2-7
d_call: TRBD2
v_call: TRBV3-1
cdr3_nt: TGTGCCAGCAGCCCCGGGTCACTAGCGGAATACGAGCAGTACTTC
cdr3_aa: CASSPGSLAEYEQYF

cdr3_length: 15
clone_size: .
j_call: TRBJ2-3
d_call: TRBD2
v_call: TRBV10-3
cdr3_nt: TGTGCCATCAGTGAAAGACTAGCTAGCACAGATACGCAGTATTTT
cdr3_aa: CAISERLASTDTQYF

cdr3_length: 14
clone_size: few
j_call: TRBJ2-2
d_call: TRBD2
v_call: TRBV2
cdr3_nt: TGTGCCAGCAGGGGACTATTAGCCACCGGGGAGCTGTTTTTT
cdr3_aa: CASRGLLATGELFF

cdr3_length: 13
clone_size: few
j_call: TRBJ2-5
d_call: TRBD2
v_call: TRBV20-1
cdr3_nt: TGCAGTGCTCCCCCGGGGGGGAAAGAGACCCAGTACTTC
cdr3_aa: CSAPPGGKETQYF

cdr3_length: 15
clone_size: .
j_call: TRBJ1-2
d_call: .
v_call: TRBV12-3/TRBV12-4
cdr3_nt: TGTGCCAGCAGCTCTATCGGCCGGGGCTACTATGGCTACACCTTC
cdr3_aa: CASSSIGRGYYGYTF

cdr3_length: 18
clone_size: few
j_call: TRBJ2-3
d_call: TRBD2
v_call: TRBV4-2
cdr3_nt: TGTGCCAGCAGCCCGGGGGGGACTAGCGGGATTAGCACAGATACGCAGTATTTT
cdr3_aa: CASSPGGTSGISTDTQYF

cdr3_length: 12
clone_size: .
j_call: TRBJ2-7
d_call: TRBD1
v_call: TRBV7-9
cdr3_nt: TGTGTGGCGGGACAGGGTCCCTCCGAGCAGTACTTC
cdr3_aa: CVAGQGPSEQYF

cdr3_length: 16
clone_size: .
j_call: TRBJ2-1
d_call: TRBD2
v_call: TRBV20-1
cdr3_nt: TGCAGTGCTCTACTTCTAGCGGGAAATTCACGGGGGGAGCAGTTCTTC
cdr3_aa: CSALLLAGNSRGEQFF

cdr3_length: 14
clone_size: .
j_call: TRBJ2-1
d_call: .
v_call: TRBV28
cdr3_nt: TGTGCCAGCAGTGATAATAGGGGTTTCAATGAGCAGTTCTTC
cdr3_aa: CASSDNRGFNEQFF

cdr3_length: 15
clone_size: .
j_call: TRBJ1-4
d_call: .
v_call: TRBV10-1
cdr3_nt: TGCGCCAGCAGTGAGAGCCAGGGGTCGGAAGAAAAACTGTTTTTT
cdr3_aa: CASSESQGSEEKLFF

cdr3_length: 14
clone_size: .
j_call: TRBJ1-3
d_call: .
v_call: TRBV7-2
cdr3_nt: TGTGCCAGCAGCTCACAGGGCCTAGGAAACACCATATATTTT
cdr3_aa: CASSSQGLGNTIYF

cdr3_length: 16
clone_size: .
j_call: TRBJ1-1
d_call: .
v_call: TRBV6-2/TRBV6-3
cdr3_nt: TGTGCCAGCAGACGAACTGTCGCGGGGCGCGGCACTGAAGCTTTCTTT
cdr3_aa: CASRRTVAGRGTEAFF

cdr3_length: 16
clone_size: .
j_call: TRBJ2-7
d_call: .
v_call: TRBV7-2
cdr3_nt: TGTGCCAGCAGTTTGGAGGGGGACGTATTCTCGGGCGAGCAGTACTTC
cdr3_aa: CASSLEGDVFSGEQYF

cdr3_length: 14
clone_size: many
j_call: TRBJ2-5
d_call: .
v_call: TRBV6-6
cdr3_nt: TGTGCCAGCAGGGGTTCGGGGGTAGGGGAGACCCAGTACTTC
cdr3_aa: CASRGSGVGETQYF

cdr3_length: 14
clone_size: many
j_call: TRBJ2-1
d_call: .
v_call: TRBV29-1
cdr3_nt: TGCGCCGGGCTAGCGCCGAGCTCCTACAATGAGCAGTTCTTC
cdr3_aa: CAGLAPSSYNEQFF

cdr3_length: 19
clone_size: once
j_call: TRBJ2-3
d_call: TRBD2
v_call: TRBV5-5
cdr3_nt: TGTGCCAGCAGTCCAGACGGGACTAGCGGGAGTATGGGGACAGATACGCAGTATTTT
cdr3_aa: CASSPDGTSGSMGTDTQYF

cdr3_length: 17
clone_size: .
j_call: TRBJ2-5
d_call: TRBD1
v_call: TRBV27
cdr3_nt: TGTGCCAGCGCCACGGGACAGGGGGCGTTCAGGCAAGAGACCCAGTACTTC
cdr3_aa: CASATGQGAFRQETQYF

cdr3_length: 15
clone_size: few
j_call: TRBJ2-3
d_call: .
v_call: TRBV7-2
cdr3_nt: TGTGCCAGCAGCCCCCAGCGGGTATCCACAGATACGCAGTATTTT
cdr3_aa: CASSPQRVSTDTQYF

cdr3_length: 13
clone_size: .
j_call: TRBJ2-7
d_call: .
v_call: TRBV5-1
cdr3_nt: TGCGCCAGCCGGGTTGGGGACAAGAACGTGCAGTACTTC
cdr3_aa: CASRVGDKNVQYF

cdr3_length: 15
clone_size: many
j_call: TRBJ2-6
d_call: .
v_call: TRBV6-2/TRBV6-3
cdr3_nt: TGTGCCAGCAGCGCCCTTGCGGCTGGGGCCAACGTCCTGACTTTC
cdr3_aa: CASSALAAGANVLTF

cdr3_length: 18
clone_size: .
j_call: TRBJ2-1
d_call: TRBD2
v_call: TRBV6-4
cdr3_nt: TGTGCCAGCAGTGCCGTCCCGGGACTAGCGGGAGGGAGGGGTGAGCAGTTCTTC
cdr3_aa: CASSAVPGLAGGRGEQFF